This TCR beta chain derives from a study of OX40 agonist ivuxolimab in advanced cancers. On the study more broadly: Hepatocellular carcinoma, melanoma, renal cell or head and neck cancer affected the dose-escalation patients.

Looked up from germline, CDR1 is SGHVS and CDR2 is FNYEAQ. The V gene lost 5 bases and the J gene lost 1 base, with 8 bases spanning the gap. The CDR3 is 13 amino acids. Generated by immunoSEQ multiplex PCR, the TCRdb table keeps only in-frame clones and is missing some. The repertoire holds roughly 86,000 clones, around nine tenths seen once, with 0.9% to 1.2% in the top ten. The sequencing used CD4+ or CD8+ T cells sorted from blood, collected in a trial of the OX40 agonist ivuxolimab. The sequence came from an adult with an advanced solid tumor such as melanoma, head and neck, liver or kidney cancer. The chain couples TRBV7-6 to TRBJ1-1; no reliable D call. The CDR3 region has the DNA TGTGCCAGCAGCGAGCAGCCGAACACTGAAGCTTTCTTT. It encodes CASSEQPNTEAFF.